This T cell receptor (beta chain) is from a study of cytomegalovirus exposure and HLA in healthy donors. On the study more broadly: The roughly 700 first-cohort repertoires and the roughly 130 validation repertoires shared the same platform, a later analysis reported. Findings and caveats of the study: In the roughly 130 validation repertoires, a later analysis found that first-cohort TCR clusters tended to co-occur.

Germline trimming cut 2 bases from V and 7 bases from J; bases unmatched to any gene: 6. The CDR3 is 15 residues long. Per the germline V gene, CDR1 is MNHEY and CDR2 is SVGAGI. Only in-frame clones appear in the TCRdb table, and some are missing; sequencing was by immunoSEQ multiplex PCR. The table records under 250,000 clones, around 78% of them present only once. The approximately 130-subject validation cohort, separate from the 666-subject first cohort, included the donors. Concerning this clone: Antigen: not known.

This rearrangement joins TRBV6-5 to TRBJ2-1, with 9 nucleotides matching TRBD2. This sequence was found in a woman aged 18-30 years in good health and CMV-seronegative. Material: PBMCs. The CDR3 loop is CASSYVSGSGNEQFF. In nucleotides, the CDR3 is TGTGCCAGCAGTTACGTTAGCGGGAGTGGGAATGAGCAGTTCTTC.